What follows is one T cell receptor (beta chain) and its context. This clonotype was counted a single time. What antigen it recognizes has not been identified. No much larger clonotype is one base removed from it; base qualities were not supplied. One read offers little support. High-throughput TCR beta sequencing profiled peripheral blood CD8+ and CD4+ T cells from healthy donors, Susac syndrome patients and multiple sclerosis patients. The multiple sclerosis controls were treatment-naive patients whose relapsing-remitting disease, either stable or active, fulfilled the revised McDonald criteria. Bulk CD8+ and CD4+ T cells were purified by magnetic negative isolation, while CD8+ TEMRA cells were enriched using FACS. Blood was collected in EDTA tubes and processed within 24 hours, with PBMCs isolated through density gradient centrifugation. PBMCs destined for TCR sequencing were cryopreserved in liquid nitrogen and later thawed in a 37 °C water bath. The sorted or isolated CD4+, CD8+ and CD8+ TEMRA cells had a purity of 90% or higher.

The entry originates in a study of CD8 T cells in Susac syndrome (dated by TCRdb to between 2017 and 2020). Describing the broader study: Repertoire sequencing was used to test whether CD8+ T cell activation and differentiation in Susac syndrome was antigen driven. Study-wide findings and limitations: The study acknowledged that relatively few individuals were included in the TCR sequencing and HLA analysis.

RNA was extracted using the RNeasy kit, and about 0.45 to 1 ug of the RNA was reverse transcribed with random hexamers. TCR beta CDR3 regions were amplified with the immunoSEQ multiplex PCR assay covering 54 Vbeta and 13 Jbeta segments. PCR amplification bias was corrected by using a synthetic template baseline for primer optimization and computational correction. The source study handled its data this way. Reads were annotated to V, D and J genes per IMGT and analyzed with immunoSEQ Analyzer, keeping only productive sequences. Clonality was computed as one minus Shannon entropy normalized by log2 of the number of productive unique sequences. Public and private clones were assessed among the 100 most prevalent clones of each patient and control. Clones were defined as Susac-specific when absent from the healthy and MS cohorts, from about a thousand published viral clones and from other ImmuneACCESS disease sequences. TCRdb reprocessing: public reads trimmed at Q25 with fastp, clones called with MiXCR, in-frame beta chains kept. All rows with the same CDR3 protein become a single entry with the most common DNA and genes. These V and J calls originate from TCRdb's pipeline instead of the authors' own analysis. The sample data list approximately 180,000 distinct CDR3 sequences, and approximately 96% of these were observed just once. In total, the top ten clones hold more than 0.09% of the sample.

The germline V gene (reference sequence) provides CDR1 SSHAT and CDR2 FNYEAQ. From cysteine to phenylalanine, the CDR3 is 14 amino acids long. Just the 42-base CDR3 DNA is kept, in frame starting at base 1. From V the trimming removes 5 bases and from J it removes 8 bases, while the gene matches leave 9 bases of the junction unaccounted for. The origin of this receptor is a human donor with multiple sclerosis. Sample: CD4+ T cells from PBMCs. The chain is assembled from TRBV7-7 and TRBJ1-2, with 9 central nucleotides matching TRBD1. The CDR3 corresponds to CASSPLDRGGGYTF. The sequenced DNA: TGTGCCAGCAGCCCCCTGGACAGGGGAGGGGGCTACACCTTC.